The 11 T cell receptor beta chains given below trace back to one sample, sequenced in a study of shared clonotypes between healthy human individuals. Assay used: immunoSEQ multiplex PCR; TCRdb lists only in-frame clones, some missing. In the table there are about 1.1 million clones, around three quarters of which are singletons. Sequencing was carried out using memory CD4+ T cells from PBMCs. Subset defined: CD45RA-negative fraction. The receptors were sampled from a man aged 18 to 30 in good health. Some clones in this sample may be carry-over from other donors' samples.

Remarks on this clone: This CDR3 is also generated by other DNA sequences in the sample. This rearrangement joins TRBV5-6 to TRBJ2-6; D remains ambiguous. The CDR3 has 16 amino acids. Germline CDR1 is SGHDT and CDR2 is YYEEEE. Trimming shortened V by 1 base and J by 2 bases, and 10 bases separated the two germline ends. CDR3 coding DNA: TGTGCCAGCAGCTTGCTCGGTGGTGCTGGGGCCAACGTCCTGACTTTC. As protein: CASSLLGGAGANVLTF.

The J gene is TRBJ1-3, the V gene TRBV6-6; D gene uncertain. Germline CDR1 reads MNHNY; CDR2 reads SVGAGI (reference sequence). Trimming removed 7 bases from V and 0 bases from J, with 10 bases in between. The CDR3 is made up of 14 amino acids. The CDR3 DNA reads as TGTGCCAGCACCTCTGACATCTCTGGAAACACCATATATTTT. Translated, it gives CASTSDISGNTIYF.

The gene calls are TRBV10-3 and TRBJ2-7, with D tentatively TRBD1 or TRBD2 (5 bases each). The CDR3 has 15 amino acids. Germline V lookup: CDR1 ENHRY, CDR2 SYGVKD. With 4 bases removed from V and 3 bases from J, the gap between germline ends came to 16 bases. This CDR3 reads CAISGPGTAYYEQYF. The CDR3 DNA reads TGTGCCATCAGTGGTCCCGGGACGGCCTACTACGAGCAGTACTTC.

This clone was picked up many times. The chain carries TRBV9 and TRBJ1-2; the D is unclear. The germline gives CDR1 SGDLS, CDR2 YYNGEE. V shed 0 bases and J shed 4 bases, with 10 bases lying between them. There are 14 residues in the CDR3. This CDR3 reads CASSVEEFTYGYTF. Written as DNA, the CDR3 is TGTGCCAGCAGCGTAGAGGAGTTTACCTATGGCTACACCTTC.

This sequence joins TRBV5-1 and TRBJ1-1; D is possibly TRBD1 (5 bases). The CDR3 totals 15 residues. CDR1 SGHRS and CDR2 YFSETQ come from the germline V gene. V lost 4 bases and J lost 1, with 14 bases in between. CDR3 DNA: TGCGCCAGCAGCGGGGGGAGTACAGGGAACACTGAAGCTTTCTTT. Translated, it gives CASSGGSTGNTEAFF. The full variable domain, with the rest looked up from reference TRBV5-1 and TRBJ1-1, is KAGVTQTPRYLIKTRGQQVTLSCSPISGHRSVSWYQQTPGQGLQFLFEYFSETQRNKGNFPGRFSGRQFSNSRSEMNVSTLELGDSALYLCASSGGSTGNTEAFFGQGTRLTVV.

For the CDR3, the DNA is TGTGCCAGCAGCCGCGGGACTAGCGGGAGGCCATACGAGCAGTACTTC. This sequence encodes CASSRGTSGRPYEQYF. V and J are TRBV6-6 and TRBJ2-7, with 15 bases matching TRBD2. CDR1 is MNHNY and CDR2 is SVGAGI in the germline V gene (reference sequence). CDR3 length: 16 amino acids. Trimming took 6 bases from V and 4 from J; bases not matched to a gene: 7.

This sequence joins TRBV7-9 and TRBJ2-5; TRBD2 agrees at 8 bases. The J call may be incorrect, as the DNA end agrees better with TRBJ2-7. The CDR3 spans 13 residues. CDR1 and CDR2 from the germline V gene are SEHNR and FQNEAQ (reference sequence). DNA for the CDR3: TGTGCCAGCAGCCCCCGGGAGGGGTACGAGCAGTACTTC. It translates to CASSPREGYEQYF.

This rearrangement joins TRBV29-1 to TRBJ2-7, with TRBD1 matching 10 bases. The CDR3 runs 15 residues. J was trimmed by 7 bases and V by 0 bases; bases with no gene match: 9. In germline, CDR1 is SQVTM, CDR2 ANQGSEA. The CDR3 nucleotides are TGCAGCGTTGAAGATCAGGACAGGGGGTTGTGGGAGCAGTACTTC. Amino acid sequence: CSVEDQDRGLWEQYF.

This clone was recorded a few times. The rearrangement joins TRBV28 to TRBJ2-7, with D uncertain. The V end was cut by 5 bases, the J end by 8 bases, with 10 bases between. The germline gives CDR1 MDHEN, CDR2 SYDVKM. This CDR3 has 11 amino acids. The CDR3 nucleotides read TGTGCCAGCAGTCCCTATACGAAGCAGTACTTC. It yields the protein CASSPYTKQYF.

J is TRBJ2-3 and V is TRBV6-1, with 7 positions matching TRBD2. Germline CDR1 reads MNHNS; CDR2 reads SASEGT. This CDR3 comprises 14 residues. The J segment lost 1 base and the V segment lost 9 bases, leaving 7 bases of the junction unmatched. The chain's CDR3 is CASVLAWGTDTQYF. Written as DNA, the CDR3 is TGTGCCAGTGTACTAGCGTGGGGCACAGATACGCAGTATTTT.

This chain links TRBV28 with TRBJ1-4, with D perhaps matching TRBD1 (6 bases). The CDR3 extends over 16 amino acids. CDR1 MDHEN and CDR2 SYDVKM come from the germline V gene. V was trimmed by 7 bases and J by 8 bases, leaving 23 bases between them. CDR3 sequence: CASTVHGGSRKEKLFF. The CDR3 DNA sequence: TGTGCCAGCACCGTCCACGGGGGCAGCCGGAAGGAAAAACTGTTTTTT.